The next 17 T cell receptor beta chains were all read from a single sample in a study of post-analysis software for immune sequencing data. Broader study findings: Roughly five TRBV segments appeared more often in patients than in controls, and TRBV5-6, TRBV5-1 and TRBV20-1 were among these.

No antigen has been identified for these receptors. Unique molecular identifiers were built into the TCR beta cDNA libraries. TCRdb redid the calling of the PCR reads with MiXCR, one entry per CDR3 protein. The data contain 750,000 to 950,000 distinct CDR3 sequences, approximately 50% of them singletons. Sequenced: blood. These receptors were taken from a girl aged 10-17 years with multiple sclerosis.

The chain is built from TRBV20-1 and TRBJ2-7; 8 bases are shared with TRBD2. Germline V gene lookup returns CDR1 DFQATT and CDR2 SNEGSKA (reference sequence). The CDR3 length is 15 residues. J gave up 2 bases and V 6 bases, and 12 bases lay outside the gene matches. The CDR3 spells CSATPVAGNPYEQYF. CDR3 bases: TGCAGTGCCACACCAGTAGCGGGGAATCCCTACGAGCAGTACTTC.

Concerning this clonotype itself: A much larger clone lies a single base off, so this may be a read error. The chain carries TRBV10-3 and TRBJ2-7; either TRBD1 or TRBD2 may supply D (7 bases each). The germline CDR1 and CDR2 sequences are ENHRY and SYGVKD. The CDR3 length is 15 residues. The CDR3 region has the DNA TGTACCATCAGTGGCCAGCGGGACAGCTCCTACGAGCAGTACTTC. The encoded protein is CTISGQRDSSYEQYF.

This clonotype was found a few times. The genes are TRBV2 and TRBJ2-4; no reliable D call. The DNA end is more similar to TRBJ2-7, so the J call may be wrong. CDR3 length: 12 residues. Germline CDR1 and CDR2: SNHLY and FYNNEI. The CDR3 DNA follows: TGTGCCAGCAGTGGTATTGGATACGAGCAGTACTTC. This translates into CASSGIGYEQYF.

At least ten counts were recorded for this clonotype. V gene TRBV29-1 combines with J gene TRBJ1-2, with D perhaps matching TRBD1 (5 bases). The germline V and J ends were trimmed by 3 bases and 4 bases, with 9 bases remaining between them. CDR3 length: 12 residues. The germline V gene encodes CDR1 SQVTM and CDR2 ANQGSEA. CDR3 nucleotides: TGCAGCGTTGAGGGGCAGGGCTATGGCTACACCTTC. Translating it yields CSVEGQGYGYTF.

The CDR3 loop is CASSSTGFSNQPQHF. As DNA, the CDR3 is TGTGCCAGCAGTTCGACAGGGTTTAGCAATCAGCCCCAGCATTTT. V and J are TRBV27 and TRBJ1-5; 7 bases map to TRBD1. This CDR3 region has 15 residues. CDR1 is MNHEY, CDR2 SMNVEV, per germline (reference sequence). V was pared by 4 bases and J by 0 bases, with 3 bases of the junction left unmatched.

The chain carries TRBV13 and TRBJ2-3, with a possible D match to TRBD1 (6 bases). In germline, CDR1 is PRHDT, CDR2 FYEKMQ (reference sequence). Trimming stripped 0 bases from V and 6 bases from J, with 13 bases between. The length of the CDR3 is 15 residues. The DNA of the CDR3 is TGTGCCAGCAGCTTAGGGGAAACAAGGGGGGATACGCAGTATTTT. It codes for CASSLGETRGDTQYF.

This clonotype was counted a single time. V gene TRBV10-3 combines with J gene TRBJ2-7; possibly TRBD1 for D (6 bases). The CDR3 has 12 amino acids. Between the trimmed V and J ends, which lost 9 bases and 1 base, there was a span of 10 bases. The germline CDR1 and CDR2 sequences are ENHRY and SYGVKD. In nucleotides, the CDR3 is TGTGCCATTGGGGGCAGGTCCTACGAGCAGTACTTC. This codes for CAIGGRSYEQYF.

The chain carries TRBV14 and TRBJ2-1; the D gene is possibly TRBD1 (6 bases). V was trimmed by 6 bases and J by 5 bases, leaving 11 bases between them. The CDR3 has 13 amino acids. Germline lookup yields CDR1 SGHDN and CDR2 FVKESK. For the CDR3, the DNA is TGTGCCAGCAGTTTACAGGGTCACAATGAGCAGTTCTTC. This gives the protein CASSLQGHNEQFF.

The chain carries TRBV29-1 and TRBJ2-7; D ambiguous. V shed 3 bases and J shed 3 bases, with 15 bases lying between them. The CDR3 runs to 14 residues. Germline assignment: CDR1 SQVTM and CDR2 ANQGSEA. The CDR3 region is CSVDVLGNRYEQYF. The CDR3 coding sequence is TGCAGCGTTGACGTGCTGGGCAACCGCTACGAGCAGTACTTC.

The CDR3 here is CASSSDLSYGYTF. The CDR3 region has the DNA TGCGCCAGCAGCTCTGACCTATCCTATGGCTACACCTTC. The J gene is TRBJ1-2, the V gene TRBV5-1, with D unclear. Between the trimmed V and J ends, which lost 3 bases and 4 bases, there was a span of 10 bases. This CDR3 comprises 13 residues. Germline V CDR1 and CDR2: SGHRS, YFSETQ. Based on the CDR3 plus reference TRBV5-1 and TRBJ1-2, the full variable domain is KAGVTQTPRYLIKTRGQQVTLSCSPISGHRSVSWYQQTPGQGLQFLFEYFSETQRNKGNFPGRFSGRQFSNSRSEMNVSTLELGDSALYLCASSSDLSYGYTFGSGTRLTVV.

Concerning this clonotype itself: One junction end disagrees with the germline gene, perhaps due to a read error. The CDR3 DNA reads as TGTGCTAGCAGCTTATCAGCGGGAGGGTCTGGAGATACGCAGTATTTT. Its translation: CASSLSAGGSGDTQYF. The J gene is TRBJ2-3, the V gene TRBV7-7; 10 bases line up with TRBD2. Looked up from germline, CDR1 is SSHAT and CDR2 is FNYEAQ (reference sequence). CDR3 length equals 16 residues.

This CDR3 reads CSVERLPGTSGSYNEQFF. CDR3 in DNA: TGCAGCGTTGAAAGGCTGCCCGGGACTAGCGGATCATACAATGAGCAGTTCTTC. The rearrangement links TRBV29-1 to TRBJ2-1, with 11 bases lining up with TRBD2. V lost 2 bases to trimming and J lost 4 bases; unmatched junction nucleotides: 13. Germline CDR1 is SQVTM and CDR2 is ANQGSEA. This CDR3 comprises 18 residues.

This clonotype was counted a few times. The J gene is TRBJ1-2, the V gene TRBV6-6, with D possibly matching TRBD1 (6 bases). V shed 5 bases and J shed 7 bases, with 26 bases lying between them. This CDR3 is 17 amino acids long. Germline lookup yields CDR1 MNHNY and CDR2 SVGAGI (reference sequence). DNA for the CDR3: TGTGCCAGCAGTCTTAACCCGGGACAACTCATAGCGGCTGGCTACACCTTC. Translated, it gives CASSLNPGQLIAAGYTF.

This clonotype was picked up a small number of times. The chain combines TRBV6-5 with TRBJ2-1, with a possible D match to TRBD2 (6 bases). CDR1 and CDR2 from the germline V gene are MNHEY and SVGAGI. The CDR3 is made up of 13 amino acids. V lost 6 bases and J lost 9, with 15 bases in between. The CDR3 DNA follows: TGTGCCAGCAGACAGCCGTCCGGGGGTGAGCAGTTCTTC. Translation gives CASRQPSGGEQFF.

This clonotype has a handful of counts. The chain employs TRBV25-1 and TRBJ2-7, with a tentative D call TRBD1 (6 bases). The CDR3 runs 14 residues. Trimming left V 4 bases short and J 2 bases short, with 12 bases between. In germline, CDR1 is MGHDK, CDR2 SYGVNS. In DNA form, the CDR3 reads TGTGCCAGCAGTGTTCAGGGGCCGACCTACGAGCAGTACTTC. Protein sequence: CASSVQGPTYEQYF.

This clonotype was detected a few times. The chain is built from TRBV24-1 and TRBJ2-7, with D perhaps matching TRBD2 (5 bases). Germline CDR1 KGHDR, CDR2 SFDVKD. The CDR3 is 12 amino acids. Trimming took off 7 bases at V and 6 bases at J, with 12 bases between the two ends. In DNA form, the CDR3 reads TGTGCCACCAGAAGCCCAGGAGGCGAGCAGTACTTC. Its translation is CATRSPGGEQYF.

In its sample, this clonotype was seen a few times. CDR3 sequence: CASSQDRSRGIAKNIQYF. CDR3 sequence (DNA): TGTGCCAGCAGCCAAGACCGGTCGCGGGGGATAGCCAAAAACATTCAGTACTTC. This chain links TRBV3-1 with TRBJ2-4; 7 nucleotides match TRBD2. Germline trimming cut 0 bases from V and 0 bases from J; bases unmatched to any gene: 8. The germline V gene has CDR1 LGHDT and CDR2 YNNKEL (reference sequence). There are 18 residues in the CDR3.